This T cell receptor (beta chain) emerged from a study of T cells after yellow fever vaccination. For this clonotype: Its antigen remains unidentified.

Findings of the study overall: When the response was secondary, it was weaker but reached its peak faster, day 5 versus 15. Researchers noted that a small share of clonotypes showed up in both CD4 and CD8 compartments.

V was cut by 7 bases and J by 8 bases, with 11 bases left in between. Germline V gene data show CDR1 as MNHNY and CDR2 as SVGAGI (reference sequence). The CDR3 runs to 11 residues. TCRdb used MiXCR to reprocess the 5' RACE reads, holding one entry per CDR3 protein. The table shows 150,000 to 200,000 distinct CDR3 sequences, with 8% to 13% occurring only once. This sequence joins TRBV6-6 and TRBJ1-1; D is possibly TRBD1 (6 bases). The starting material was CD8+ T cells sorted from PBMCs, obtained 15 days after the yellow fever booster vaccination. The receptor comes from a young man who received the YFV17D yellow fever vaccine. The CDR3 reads CASNGGQEAFF. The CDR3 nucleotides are TGTGCCAGCAATGGCGGACAGGAAGCTTTCTTT.